These 27 T cell receptor beta chains were sequenced from one sample in a study of blood T cell repertoires in COVID-19. Repertoires were generated with immunoSEQ multiplex PCR, while TCRdb's copy carries only in-frame clones and drops some. The repertoire holds some 420,000 clones, with roughly nine tenths as singletons. The sequencing sample was made of PBMCs or T cells enriched from blood (not recorded which). These receptors all come from a man aged 30 to 45 who had recovered from COVID-19.

Remarks on this clone: Other DNA sequences in this specimen translate into the identical CDR3. The chain joins TRBV12-3 or TRBV12-4 to TRBJ1-5; D unresolved. V shed 3 bases and J shed 4 bases, with 4 bases lying between them. CDR3 length: 12 amino acids. The chain's CDR3 is CASSFSNQPQHF. In DNA form, the CDR3 reads TGTGCCAGCAGTTTTTCGAATCAGCCCCAGCATTTT.

This chain uses TRBV27 with TRBJ2-1; a possible D gene is TRBD2 (6 bases). V was pared by 4 bases and J by 1 base, with 11 bases between. The germline V gene encodes CDR1 MNHEY and CDR2 SMNVEV (reference sequence). This CDR3 comprises 15 residues. The CDR3 loop reads CASSSGVGSYNEQFF. The CDR3 DNA reads as TGTGCCAGCAGTTCGGGAGTTGGGTCCTACAATGAGCAGTTCTTC.

V usage is TRBV2 and J usage is TRBJ1-4; weak D call: TRBD1 (5 bases). CDR1 is SNHLY, CDR2 FYNNEI, per germline. CDR3 length: 14 residues. With 3 bases removed from V and 8 bases from J, the gap between germline ends came to 13 bases. The CDR3 spells CASSDRATQEKLFF. The DNA of the CDR3 is TGTGCCAGCAGTGACAGGGCAACTCAAGAAAAACTGTTTTTT.

The rearrangement links TRBV13 to TRBJ2-1, with 8 bases matching TRBD1. CDR3 length: 16 residues. Per germline, CDR1 PRHDT and CDR2 FYEKMQ (reference sequence). Trimming at V came to 0 bases and at J to 6 bases, leaving 7 bases not matched to a gene. The CDR3 reads CASSLGDTGGTNEQFF. As DNA, the CDR3 is TGTGCCAGCAGCTTAGGCGACACAGGGGGTACCAATGAGCAGTTCTTC.

The chain recombines TRBV6-1 with TRBJ1-3; D uncertain. Trimming stripped 3 bases from V and 0 bases from J, with 9 bases between. Germline CDR1 and CDR2: MNHNS and SASEGT. The CDR3 contains 15 residues. The CDR3, as DNA: TGTGCCAGCAGTGAGGAGGCGTACTCTGGAAACACCATATATTTT. It yields the protein CASSEEAYSGNTIYF.

This rearrangement joins TRBV19 to TRBJ1-5, with 12 bases identical to TRBD1. Germline CDR1 and CDR2: LNHDA and SQIVND (reference sequence). The CDR3 has 19 amino acids. Trimming cost V 5 bases and J 1 base; bases outside gene matches: 12. Here the CDR3 DNA reads TGTGCCAGTAGTCTACTCCCGGGACAGGGGGCCGGAAGCAATCAGCCCCAGCATTTT. It codes for CASSLLPGQGAGSNQPQHF.

This clone was found once. This CDR3 reads CASSLGDTLYEQYF. The CDR3 DNA sequence: TGTGCCAGCAGCTTGGGGGACACACTCTACGAGCAGTACTTC. V gene TRBV5-6 combines with J gene TRBJ2-7, with a possible D match to TRBD1 (6 bases). V was cut by 0 bases and J by 3 bases, with 10 bases left in between. The CDR3 runs 14 residues. Germline loops: CDR1 SGHDT, CDR2 YYEEEE. The full variable domain, with the rest looked up from reference TRBV5-6 and TRBJ2-7, is DAGVTQSPTHLIKTRGQQVTLRCSPKSGHDTVSWYQQALGQGPQFIFQYYEEEERQRGNFPDRFSGHQFPNYSSELNVNALLLGDSALYLCASSLGDTLYEQYFGPGTRLTVT.

A few counts support this clone. The chain carries TRBV19 and TRBJ2-5; maybe TRBD2 (6 bases). V was trimmed by 5 bases and J by 2 bases, leaving 15 bases between them. Germline V lookup: CDR1 LNHDA, CDR2 SQIVND (reference sequence). The CDR3 contains 15 residues. CDR3 sequence reads: CASSRTGTGQETQYF. CDR3 DNA: TGTGCCAGTAGTCGAACCGGGACTGGGCAAGAGACCCAGTACTTC. Supplemented by reference TRBV19 and TRBJ2-5, the full variable domain reads DGGITQSPKYLFRKEGQNVTLSCEQNLNHDAMYWYRQDPGQGLRLIYYSQIVNDFQKGDIAEGYSVSREKKESFPLTVTSAQKNPTAFYLCASSRTGTGQETQYFGPGTRLLVL.

The CDR3 DNA reads TGTGCCAGCAGCTTGGAACTTGGAGGGTTAGGGGAAAAACTGTTTTTT. Translating it yields CASSLELGGLGEKLFF. This chain connects TRBV11-2 to TRBJ1-4; D call uncertain. This CDR3 comprises 16 residues. The V end lost 3 bases, the J end lost 8 bases, and 19 bases lay between the germline ends. Germline V gene data show CDR1 as SGHAT and CDR2 as FQNNGV. The full variable domain, completed using reference TRBV11-2 and TRBJ1-4, is EAGVAQSPRYKIIEKRQSVAFWCNPISGHATLYWYQQILGQGPKLLIQFQNNGVVDDSQLPKDRFSAERLKGVDSTLKIQPAKLEDSAVYLCASSLELGGLGEKLFFGSGTQLSVL.

V is TRBV5-1 and J is TRBJ1-4, with 7 bases matching TRBD1. The CDR3 consists of 15 residues. V lost 7 bases to trimming and J lost 8 bases; unmatched junction nucleotides: 14. Per germline, CDR1 SGHRS and CDR2 YFSETQ. CDR3 DNA: TGCGCCAGCGGGCGGACAGGCGTTGAAGGCGAAAAACTGTTTTTT. It encodes CASGRTGVEGEKLFF.

The chain has TRBV7-8 and TRBJ2-7, with 13 bases matching TRBD2. This CDR3 has 17 amino acids. J was trimmed by 1 base and V by 6 bases; bases with no gene match: 9. Looked up from germline, CDR1 is SGHVS and CDR2 is FQNEAQ. CDR3 nucleotide sequence: TGTGCCAGCAGGCGGACTAGCGGGAGTGAGGTATCCTACGAGCAGTACTTC. Protein sequence: CASRRTSGSEVSYEQYF. Full variable domain (missing parts from reference TRBV7-8 and TRBJ2-7): GAGVSQSPRYKVAKRGQDVALRCDPISGHVSLFWYQQALGQGPEFLTYFQNEAQLDKSGLPSDRFFAERPEGSVSTLKIQRTQQEDSAVYLCASRRTSGSEVSYEQYFGPGTRLTVT.

The chain is built from TRBV11-2 and TRBJ2-3; 10 bases line up with TRBD2. J lost 2 bases, V lost 8 bases, and 7 bases had no gene match. The CDR3 covers 15 residues. CDR1 and CDR2 (germline): SGHAT, FQNNGV. The CDR3 DNA reads TGTGCCAGCGGTCTAGCGGGAGTCCTCACAGATACGCAGTATTTT. Translation gives CASGLAGVLTDTQYF.

V usage is TRBV18 and J usage is TRBJ1-5, with TRBD1 identical over 10 bases. Looked up from germline, CDR1 is KGHSH and CDR2 is LQKENI. V shed 4 bases, J shed 5 bases, and the junction held 8 bases outside the gene matches. The CDR3 length is 16 residues. As DNA, the CDR3 is TGTGCCAGCTCACGAAGGACAGGGGGAGATCATCAGCCCCAGCATTTT. Translating gives CASSRRTGGDHQPQHF.

This chain joins TRBV19 and TRBJ1-2, with unresolved D. Germline loops: CDR1 LNHDA, CDR2 SQIVND (reference sequence). V gave up 1 base and J gave up 4 bases, with 10 bases separating them. The CDR3 length is 14 residues. The CDR3 DNA is TGTGCCAGTAGTATAGGGGCCGCTCCCTATGGCTACACCTTC. Amino acids: CASSIGAAPYGYTF. Together with reference TRBV19 and TRBJ1-2, the CDR3 gives the full variable domain: DGGITQSPKYLFRKEGQNVTLSCEQNLNHDAMYWYRQDPGQGLRLIYYSQIVNDFQKGDIAEGYSVSREKKESFPLTVTSAQKNPTAFYLCASSIGAAPYGYTFGSGTRLTVV.

This sequence joins TRBV5-1 and TRBJ2-2; TRBD1 aligns across 10 bases. Unmatched junction bases numbered 7, after V lost 3 bases and J lost 5 bases. Germline values: CDR1 SGHRS, CDR2 YFSETQ. The CDR3 spans 16 residues. The CDR3 reads CASSSGTGDVTGELFF. In DNA, the CDR3 is TGCGCCAGCAGCTCGGGGACAGGGGACGTGACCGGGGAGCTGTTTTTT.

This clone was counted a few times. This chain uses TRBV5-1 with TRBJ2-7; 7 nucleotides match TRBD1. J gave up 6 bases and V 3 bases, and 3 bases lay outside the gene matches. Germline CDR1 and CDR2: SGHRS and YFSETQ. There are 12 residues in the CDR3. The CDR3: CASSSDRVEQYF. The CDR3, as DNA: TGCGCCAGCAGCTCAGACAGGGTCGAGCAGTACTTC.

On this clone itself: The sample has other DNA sequences that encode this CDR3 too. The gene calls are TRBV29-1 and TRBJ2-5; a possible D gene is TRBD1 (6 bases). The germline gives CDR1 SQVTM, CDR2 ANQGSEA. V was clipped by 5 bases and J by 1 base, with 11 bases between them. The CDR3 contains 13 residues. DNA for the CDR3: TGCAGCGTTATAGACAGGATCCAAGAGACCCAGTACTTC. It specifies CSVIDRIQETQYF.

This sequence joins TRBV28 and TRBJ2-7; TRBD2 aligns across 12 bases. J lost 2 bases, V lost 5 bases, and 13 bases had no gene match. CDR1 is MDHEN and CDR2 is SYDVKM in the germline V gene. The CDR3 runs 18 residues. DNA for the CDR3: TGTGCCAGCAGTCCCTGGCCAGGACTAGCGGGATCTACCTACGAGCAGTACTTC. This sequence encodes CASSPWPGLAGSTYEQYF.

J is TRBJ1-4 and V is TRBV5-1; TRBD1 aligns across 9 bases. Per the germline V gene, CDR1 is SGHRS and CDR2 is YFSETQ. The CDR3 is made up of 15 amino acids. V gave up 4 bases and J gave up 4 bases; unmatched junction bases: 5. Here the CDR3 DNA reads TGCGCCAGCAGCGAACAGGGGGCCCTTAATGAAAAACTGTTTTTT. It codes for CASSEQGALNEKLFF.

The CDR3 region is CASSAHDRGPSVSLHF. DNA for the CDR3: TGCGCCAGCAGCGCCCACGACAGGGGGCCCTCCGTTTCCCTCCACTTT. V is TRBV5-1 and J is TRBJ1-6, with TRBD1 matching 10 bases. The CDR3 length is 16 residues. V dropped 4 bases and J dropped 14; count of bases not matched to a gene: 15. Germline-derived CDR1 and CDR2 are SGHRS and YFSETQ.

This chain uses TRBV19 with TRBJ2-1, with 8 bases fitting TRBD2. V gave up 3 bases and J gave up 10 bases; unmatched junction bases: 8. The CDR3 is 14 amino acids. Germline loops: CDR1 LNHDA, CDR2 SQIVND (reference sequence). DNA of the CDR3: TGTGCCAGTAGTATCGCCGCCACTAGCGGAGAGCAGTTCTTC. Translation gives CASSIAATSGEQFF.

J is TRBJ2-1 and V is TRBV4-2; 14 bases align to TRBD2. This CDR3 has 24 amino acids. Germline V gene data show CDR1 as LGHNA and CDR2 as YNFKEQ. J lost 2 bases, V lost 3 bases, and 24 bases had no gene match. CDR3 loop: CASSHPGDRANMGLAGAAYNEQFF. As DNA, the CDR3 is TGTGCCAGCAGCCACCCCGGGGACAGGGCCAACATGGGACTAGCGGGAGCGGCCTACAATGAGCAGTTCTTC.

V gene TRBV7-2 combines with J gene TRBJ2-7, with D unclear. Germline-derived CDR1 and CDR2 are SGHTA and FQGNSA. The CDR3 has 12 residues. V dropped 1 base and J dropped 12 bases, with 13 bases sitting between them. CDR3 bases: TGTGCCAGCAGCTTAGAGTTCCAGCGTCTGTACTTC. It encodes CASSLEFQRLYF. Supplemented by reference TRBV7-2 and TRBJ2-7, the full variable domain reads GAGVSQSPSNKVTEKGKDVELRCDPISGHTALYWYRQSLGQGLEFLIYFQGNSAPDKSGLPSDRFSAERTGGSVSTLTIQRTQQEDSAVYLCASSLEFQRLYFGPGTRLTVT.

As regards this clone: In the same sample, other DNA sequences code for this CDR3. The gene calls are TRBV5-1 and TRBJ1-5; 7 nucleotides agree with TRBD1. The CDR3 has 14 residues. J was trimmed by 7 bases and V by 0 bases; bases with no gene match: 4. The germline V gene encodes CDR1 SGHRS and CDR2 YFSETQ. The CDR3 DNA reads as TGCGCCAGCAGCTTGGAAGGGGGCGCCCAGCCCCAGCATTTT. Amino acids: CASSLEGGAQPQHF.

V usage is TRBV5-1 and J usage is TRBJ2-7, with 7 bases matching TRBD1. V dropped 0 bases and J dropped 3; count of bases not matched to a gene: 6. The CDR3 contains 15 residues. Germline CDR1 is SGHRS and CDR2 is YFSETQ. Written as DNA, the CDR3 is TGCGCCAGCAGCTTGGGGCCAGGGGGTAGCTACGAGCAGTACTTC. This encodes CASSLGPGGSYEQYF.

The V gene is TRBV5-1, the J gene TRBJ2-5; possible D gene TRBD2, 6 bases. The CDR3 is made up of 14 amino acids. The germline V and J ends were trimmed by 2 bases and 4 bases, with 12 bases remaining between them. CDR1 is SGHRS, CDR2 YFSETQ, per germline. CDR3 residues: CASSFTGAGETQYF. The CDR3 DNA follows: TGCGCCAGCAGCTTTACGGGAGCGGGAGAGACCCAGTACTTC.

The rearrangement links TRBV7-9 to TRBJ1-1, with D perhaps TRBD1 (5 bases). The CDR3 sequence is 15 residues long. Germline V CDR1 and CDR2: SEHNR, FQNEAQ (reference sequence). V was trimmed by 2 bases and J by 4 bases, leaving 14 bases between them. The CDR3 sequence: CASSLWKGMGTEAFF. The CDR3 DNA is TGTGCCAGCAGCTTATGGAAGGGGATGGGCACTGAAGCTTTCTTT.